This TCR beta chain was profiled in a study of blood T cell repertoires in COVID-19. Cohorts were based on clinical histories the participants reported. Source study methods: The assay estimated nucleated cells by amplifying reference gene primers. The assay was immunoSEQ multiplex PCR, and TCRdb's table has in-frame clones only and misses some. The D gene and trimming were derived from the DNA, and the V and J assignments and clone size from that table. This table holds about 460,000 clones, approximately 90% found once. The sequence derives from a woman in her fifties or sixties who had recovered from COVID-19. The material sequenced was PBMCs or T cells enriched from blood (not recorded which).

The CDR3, as DNA: TGTGCCACCATAGGCCCGGGCGGGGGACATAACACTGAAGCTTTCTTT. Translating gives CATIGPGGGHNTEAFF. The genes are TRBV7-9 and TRBJ1-1, with D possibly TRBD1 on 6 matching bases. The CDR3 consists of 16 residues. CDR1 and CDR2 (germline): SEHNR, FQNEAQ (reference sequence). V lost 10 bases and J 2 bases, leaving 23 bases between the germline ends.